This TCR beta chain comes out of a study of breast tumors, draining lymph nodes, adjacent tissues (dated by TCRdb to about 2016). For the wider study: The study compared TCR beta repertoires across tumor, adjacent nontumor tissue and axillary lymph nodes from breast cancer patients. The study was designed to assess the relationships and possible T-cell exchange between tumor, surrounding tissue and draining lymph node repertoires in human breast cancer. What the work shows at the level of the full study, not this receptor alone: The study presented the conclusion that tumor T cells originate in lymph nodes as consistent with a hypothesis, not as something directly demonstrated. The data were considered consistent with most tumor T cells being derived from the lymph node and subsequently expanding within tumor tissue. Tumor and nontumor tissue repertoires were significantly more similar in luminal-like than in basal-like breast cancer. Tumor T-cell repertoires showed less diversity than lymph node repertoires and more diversity than nontumor tissue repertoires, and tumor T-cell repertoires showed preferential V and J gene usage.

The CDR3 covers 14 residues, taking in both the cysteine and the phenylalanine. The sequence is cut down to CDR3 DNA, 42 bases in frame from base 1. The germline V gene (reference sequence) specifies DFQATT as CDR1 and SNEGSKA as CDR2. Lymph node samples came from the axillary draining lymph nodes of breast cancer patients. This clonotype was detected ten times or more. What antigen it recognizes has not been identified. Per-nucleotide qualities are absent, and no much larger clonotype sits a single base away. The instrument given in TCRdb is Illumina HiSeq 2000. Multiplex PCR amplification was used to build the TCR beta chain libraries. High-throughput sequencing was used to analyze the amplified TCR beta chain products. TCRdb ran its own pipeline on the public reads, namely fastp trimming at Q25 and MiXCR clone calling, and kept in-frame beta chains. Identical CDR3 protein sequences are pooled into one entry, listed with their most common genes and DNA. Counted in this sample were approximately 190,000 distinct CDR3 sequences; approximately 30% of them appeared once. The ten top clones hold 4.3% of the sample.

The origin of this receptor is a female donor with breast cancer. Some clones in this sample may be carry-over from other donors' samples. Recombination linked TRBV20-1 to TRBJ2-3, with 11 bases matching TRBD2. The source material was axillary lymph node tissue. The CDR3 corresponds to CSPDSGRGTDTQYF. The DNA sequence reads TGCAGCCCCGATAGCGGGAGGGGCACAGATACGCAGTATTTT.